These T cell receptor beta chains were read from a single sample in a study of cytomegalovirus exposure and HLA in healthy donors. The repertoire was sequenced with immunoSEQ multiplex PCR; TCRdb's copy has only in-frame clones and lacks some. Counted here are more than 95,000 clones, around 75% occurring once; the ten biggest clones make up less than 9.5%. Sequenced input: PBMCs. The receptor source for this set is a woman in her fifties or sixties in good health and CMV-seropositive. Both conserved end residues are part of each CDR3. Fields, in order: D gene, J gene, clone size, V gene, CDR3 DNA, CDR3 protein. The D gene is left open where the match is weak. Expanded clones are given a class, and other clones once, few, many or no size at all.

D gene: -; J gene: TRBJ2-1; clone size: -; V gene: TRBV7-8; CDR3 DNA: TGTGCCAGCAGCCAAGGGGGTGAGGGGCTGCACAATGAGCAGTTCTTC; CDR3 protein: CASSQGGEGLHNEQFF
D gene: TRBD1; J gene: TRBJ2-7; clone size: -; V gene: TRBV4-3; CDR3 DNA: TGCGCCAGCAGCCCGCAGGGGACAGGCTCCTACGAGCAGTACTTC; CDR3 protein: CASSPQGTGSYEQYF
D gene: -; J gene: TRBJ1-2; clone size: once; V gene: TRBV7-6; CDR3 DNA: TGTGCCAGCAGCTTAGTAGGAGGGAATTACGGCTACACCTTC; CDR3 protein: CASSLVGGNYGYTF
D gene: TRBD1; J gene: TRBJ2-3; clone size: few; V gene: TRBV11-3; CDR3 DNA: TGTGCCAGCAGCTTGGGACAGGGGGCGCTAACGCCAGATACGCAGTATTTT; CDR3 protein: CASSLGQGALTPDTQYF
D gene: TRBD1; J gene: TRBJ1-1; clone size: -; V gene: TRBV6-5; CDR3 DNA: TGTGCCTCTCGAAGGACAGGTGGCACTGAAGCTTTCTTT; CDR3 protein: CASRRTGGTEAFF
D gene: TRBD1; J gene: TRBJ2-1; clone size: once; V gene: TRBV4-2; CDR3 DNA: TGTGCCAGCAGCCAGGACGACAGGGGGCGCGAGGAGCAGTTCTTC; CDR3 protein: CASSQDDRGREEQFF
D gene: -; J gene: TRBJ1-5; clone size: -; V gene: TRBV19; CDR3 DNA: TGTGCCAGTAGTATAGATCAGGAACAGCCCCAGCATTTT; CDR3 protein: CASSIDQEQPQHF
D gene: TRBD1; J gene: TRBJ1-6; clone size: -; V gene: TRBV5-4; CDR3 DNA: TGTGCCAGCAGCTACGGCGGGACAGGCAGATATAATTCACCCCTCCACTTT; CDR3 protein: CASSYGGTGRYNSPLHF
D gene: -; J gene: TRBJ1-5; clone size: -; V gene: TRBV5-5; CDR3 DNA: TGTGCCAGCAGCTTGGGGTCGCCGGGGAATCAGCCCCAGCATTTT; CDR3 protein: CASSLGSPGNQPQHF
D gene: TRBD2; J gene: TRBJ2-3; clone size: -; V gene: TRBV4-3; CDR3 DNA: TGCGCCAGCAGCCAAACCGGGACTAGCGGGTCATATAGCACAGATACGCAGTATTTT; CDR3 protein: CASSQTGTSGSYSTDTQYF
D gene: TRBD2; J gene: TRBJ2-3; clone size: -; V gene: TRBV15; CDR3 DNA: TGTGCCACCAGCAGTCCCCCCCGGGGGGAAAATACGCAGTATTTT; CDR3 protein: CATSSPPRGENTQYF
D gene: -; J gene: TRBJ2-3; clone size: -; V gene: TRBV4-1; CDR3 DNA: TGCGCCAGCAGCCAAGATCGATTCGGCGGGGTGTACACAGATACGCAGTATTTT; CDR3 protein: CASSQDRFGGVYTDTQYF
D gene: TRBD2; J gene: TRBJ2-2; clone size: -; V gene: TRBV7-8; CDR3 DNA: TGTGCCAGCAGCATTCGGCCTCTAGCGGGAGTGAACACCGGGGAGCTGTTTTTT; CDR3 protein: CASSIRPLAGVNTGELFF
D gene: -; J gene: TRBJ1-3; clone size: few; V gene: TRBV4-2; CDR3 DNA: TGTGCCAGCAGCCAAGACCACTTCTCTGGAAACACCATATATTTT; CDR3 protein: CASSQDHFSGNTIYF
D gene: -; J gene: TRBJ2-5; clone size: -; V gene: TRBV5-1; CDR3 DNA: TGCGCCAGCAGCTTCGGTGTTCAAGAGACCCAGTACTTC; CDR3 protein: CASSFGVQETQYF
D gene: TRBD2; J gene: TRBJ2-1; clone size: -; V gene: TRBV5-1; CDR3 DNA: TGCGCCAGCAGCTTGGAGACTAGCGCGAGGTTGACCTACAATGAGCAGTTCTTC; CDR3 protein: CASSLETSARLTYNEQFF
D gene: TRBD2; J gene: TRBJ2-7; clone size: -; V gene: TRBV2; CDR3 DNA: TGTGCCAGCAAACTCGGACTAGCGGGGGGGTCCTACGAGCAGTACTTC; CDR3 protein: CASKLGLAGGSYEQYF
D gene: -; J gene: TRBJ2-6; clone size: -; V gene: TRBV6-5; CDR3 DNA: TGTGCCAGCAGTTACACCCTGAGCTCTGGGGCCAACGTCCTGACTTTC; CDR3 protein: CASSYTLSSGANVLTF
D gene: TRBD2; J gene: TRBJ2-7; clone size: -; V gene: TRBV5-4; CDR3 DNA: TGTGCCAGCAGCTTGGATCGTAGCGGGGGCCGACTCTCCTACGAGCAGTACTTC; CDR3 protein: CASSLDRSGGRLSYEQYF
D gene: -; J gene: TRBJ1-5; clone size: -; V gene: TRBV19; CDR3 DNA: TGTGCCAGTAGTATCCGGCCGGACTGGCCCCAGCATTTT; CDR3 protein: CASSIRPDWPQHF
D gene: -; J gene: TRBJ1-2; clone size: once; V gene: TRBV18; CDR3 DNA: TGTGCCAGCTCACCCGACAGTGACTATGGCTACACCTTC; CDR3 protein: CASSPDSDYGYTF
D gene: -; J gene: TRBJ1-2; clone size: -; V gene: TRBV6-6; CDR3 DNA: TGTGCCAGCAAGGTGGGCTGGGATGGCTACACCTTC; CDR3 protein: CASKVGWDGYTF
D gene: -; J gene: TRBJ2-4; clone size: -; V gene: TRBV9; CDR3 DNA: TGTGCCAGCAGCGTAGGAGGTGGCGCCAAAAACATTCAGTACTTC; CDR3 protein: CASSVGGGAKNIQYF
D gene: TRBD1; J gene: TRBJ2-5; clone size: few; V gene: TRBV7-7; CDR3 DNA: TGTGCTAGCACCCGGGGGACAGGCCCCCAAGAGACCCAGTACTTC; CDR3 protein: CASTRGTGPQETQYF
D gene: -; J gene: TRBJ1-1; clone size: -; V gene: TRBV5-8; CDR3 DNA: TGTGCCAGCAGCGCCTGGGGCGGGAGTGAAGCTTTCTTT; CDR3 protein: CASSAWGGSEAFF
D gene: -; J gene: TRBJ2-5; clone size: few; V gene: TRBV7-3; CDR3 DNA: TGTGCCAGCAGCCCGTTAGGGGGGGGGCCAGAGACCCAGTACTTC; CDR3 protein: CASSPLGGGPETQYF
D gene: -; J gene: TRBJ2-3; clone size: few; V gene: TRBV2; CDR3 DNA: TGTGCCAGCAGTGAAGGTCAAGATACGCAGTATTTT; CDR3 protein: CASSEGQDTQYF
D gene: TRBD1; J gene: TRBJ1-1; clone size: -; V gene: TRBV5-1; CDR3 DNA: TGCGCCAGCAGTCGAGGGACAGGGCTCCACACTGAAGCTTTCTTT; CDR3 protein: CASSRGTGLHTEAFF
D gene: TRBD2; J gene: TRBJ2-3; clone size: many; V gene: TRBV7-9; CDR3 DNA: TGTGCCAGCAGCCTTCGACTGTCTAGCGGGGTCACAGATACGCAGTATTTT; CDR3 protein: CASSLRLSSGVTDTQYF
D gene: TRBD2; J gene: TRBJ2-3; clone size: -; V gene: TRBV6-4; CDR3 DNA: TGTGCCAGCAGTGACTCGTCTAGCGGGGGGGCAGATACGCAGTATTTT; CDR3 protein: CASSDSSSGGADTQYF
D gene: -; J gene: TRBJ2-2; clone size: -; V gene: TRBV11-2; CDR3 DNA: TGTGCCAGCAGCCTATGGAGGAACACCGGGGAGCTGTTTTTT; CDR3 protein: CASSLWRNTGELFF
D gene: -; J gene: TRBJ2-5; clone size: -; V gene: TRBV4-3; CDR3 DNA: TGCGCCAGCAGCCAAGACCCGGGGACCCAGTACTTC; CDR3 protein: CASSQDPGTQYF
D gene: TRBD1; J gene: TRBJ2-7; clone size: -; V gene: TRBV7-6; CDR3 DNA: TGTGCCAGCAGCTTACTCAGGGGGCAAGTTGACGAGCAGTACTTC; CDR3 protein: CASSLLRGQVDEQYF
D gene: -; J gene: TRBJ2-7; clone size: -; V gene: TRBV27; CDR3 DNA: TGTGCCAGCAGGGACAGCTCCTACGAGCAGTACTTC; CDR3 protein: CASRDSSYEQYF
D gene: TRBD2; J gene: TRBJ2-5; clone size: -; V gene: TRBV7-6; CDR3 DNA: TGTGCCAGCAGCCTAAGGGGTTTGGGGACTAGCGGGCGACTCCAAGAGACCCAGTACTTC; CDR3 protein: CASSLRGLGTSGRLQETQYF
D gene: -; J gene: TRBJ1-1; clone size: -; V gene: TRBV6-1; CDR3 DNA: TGTGCCAGCTGTACGGGGGTGTGGACTGAAGCTTTCTTT; CDR3 protein: CASCTGVWTEAFF
D gene: -; J gene: TRBJ2-7; clone size: -; V gene: TRBV7-2; CDR3 DNA: TGTGCCAGCAGCTTAGTACGAGCGGTGCGCGTTGACGAGCAGTACTTC; CDR3 protein: CASSLVRAVRVDEQYF
D gene: TRBD1; J gene: TRBJ2-2; clone size: -; V gene: TRBV6-1; CDR3 DNA: TGTGCCAGCCCCGGACAGGGCGGGGAGCTGTTTTTT; CDR3 protein: CASPGQGGELFF
D gene: -; J gene: TRBJ1-2; clone size: -; V gene: TRBV13; CDR3 DNA: TGTGCCAGCAGCTTTAAGAGCTATGGCTACACCTTC; CDR3 protein: CASSFKSYGYTF
D gene: TRBD1; J gene: TRBJ1-5; clone size: few; V gene: TRBV19; CDR3 DNA: TGTGCCAGCAGACAGGGGGATCAGCCCCAGCATTTT; CDR3 protein: CASRQGDQPQHF
D gene: TRBD1; J gene: TRBJ1-2; clone size: -; V gene: TRBV30; CDR3 DNA: TGTGCCTGTACACAGGGGTGGACGTATGGCTACACCTTC; CDR3 protein: CACTQGWTYGYTF
D gene: TRBD1; J gene: TRBJ2-3; clone size: -; V gene: TRBV5-3; CDR3 DNA: TGTGCCAGAAGCGTACCGGGACAGGGTAGCACAGATACGCAGTATTTT; CDR3 protein: CARSVPGQGSTDTQYF
D gene: TRBD2; J gene: TRBJ2-3; clone size: once; V gene: TRBV5-4; CDR3 DNA: TGTGCCAGCAGCTTGGGCGGGAGAGGAGATACGCAGTATTTT; CDR3 protein: CASSLGGRGDTQYF
D gene: -; J gene: TRBJ2-7; clone size: -; V gene: TRBV9; CDR3 DNA: TGTGCCAGCAGCGGGAGCTCCTACGAGCAGTACTTC; CDR3 protein: CASSGSSYEQYF
D gene: TRBD2; J gene: TRBJ2-1; clone size: -; V gene: TRBV7-9; CDR3 DNA: TGTGCCAGCAGCCTGGGGACTACCTCGCAGTTCTTC; CDR3 protein: CASSLGTTSQFF
D gene: -; J gene: TRBJ1-4; clone size: -; V gene: TRBV29-1; CDR3 DNA: TGCAGCGTTGCGAGGGCTAATGAAAAACTGTTTTTT; CDR3 protein: CSVARANEKLFF
D gene: TRBD2; J gene: TRBJ2-3; clone size: -; V gene: TRBV4-1; CDR3 DNA: TGCGCCAGCAGGGGACTAGCGGGGGCAGATACGCAGTATTTT; CDR3 protein: CASRGLAGADTQYF
D gene: TRBD1; J gene: TRBJ1-1; clone size: -; V gene: TRBV5-1; CDR3 DNA: TGCGCCAGTAGCAGGACAGGAAAAATGAACACTGAAGCTTTCTTT; CDR3 protein: CASSRTGKMNTEAFF
D gene: TRBD1; J gene: TRBJ2-7; clone size: -; V gene: TRBV2; CDR3 DNA: TGTGCCAGCACCCCTTGGGACAGCTACGAGCAGTACTTC; CDR3 protein: CASTPWDSYEQYF
D gene: -; J gene: TRBJ2-7; clone size: -; V gene: TRBV6-6; CDR3 DNA: TGTGCCAGCACCTTGTCGACAAAAACCTACGAGCAGTACTTC; CDR3 protein: CASTLSTKTYEQYF
D gene: TRBD2; J gene: TRBJ2-7; clone size: -; V gene: TRBV9; CDR3 DNA: TGTGCCAGCAGCCACCGACTAGCGGGAGGGCCAAACGAGCAGTACTTC; CDR3 protein: CASSHRLAGGPNEQYF
D gene: TRBD2; J gene: TRBJ2-6; clone size: once; V gene: TRBV5-1; CDR3 DNA: TGCGCCAGCAGCTTGGCTCCGGTGGCGGGACTAGCGGGCTCTGGGGCCAACGTCCTGACTTTC; CDR3 protein: CASSLAPVAGLAGSGANVLTF